Below, 23 T cell receptor beta chains from the same sample are listed, as sequenced in a study of blood T cell repertoires in COVID-19. Assay used: immunoSEQ multiplex PCR; TCRdb lists only in-frame clones, some missing. The table shows fewer than 350,000 clones, with around 81% occurring only once. What was sequenced was peripheral blood. The receptors here all came from a woman aged 55 to 70 with active or convalescent COVID-19.

The chain links TRBV5-6 to TRBJ1-4; 9 bases line up with TRBD1. This CDR3 spans 16 amino acids. Germline V gene lookup returns CDR1 SGHDT and CDR2 YYEEEE. V was clipped by 4 bases and J by 4 bases; unmatched bases: 8. CDR3 loop: CASSGRTGANNEKLFF. CDR3 coding DNA: TGTGCCAGCAGCGGGAGGACAGGGGCTAATAATGAAAAACTGTTTTTT.

The rearrangement links TRBV4-1 to TRBJ2-7; 14 bases are a match to TRBD2. Germline CDR1 and CDR2: MGHRA and YSYEKL. This CDR3 spans 16 amino acids. V lost 6 bases to trimming and J lost 3 bases; unmatched junction nucleotides: 7. The CDR3 DNA is TGCGCCAGCAGACCCGGGACTAGCGGGGGAAACTACGAGCAGTACTTC. Translated: CASRPGTSGGNYEQYF.

Notes on this clone: A read error may produce the germline difference seen at one junction end. This sequence joins TRBV7-6 and TRBJ1-2; no reliable D call. CDR1 and CDR2 from the germline V gene are SGHVS and FNYEAQ. The CDR3 is 14 amino acids. In DNA form, the CDR3 reads TGTGCCAGTAGCTTAGACCCAGCTAACTATGGCTACACCTTC. Translated: CASSLDPANYGYTF.

The CDR3 reads CASSVVQPGLAGPLSYNEQFF. The CDR3 region has the DNA TGTGCCAGCAGCGTAGTCCAACCGGGACTAGCGGGACCCCTCTCCTACAATGAGCAGTTCTTC. V and J are TRBV9 and TRBJ2-1; 13 nucleotides line up with TRBD2. The CDR3 has 21 residues. Germline V gene lookup returns CDR1 SGDLS and CDR2 YYNGEE. Trimming at V came to 0 bases and at J to 0 bases, leaving 12 bases not matched to a gene.

The chain uses TRBV10-1 and TRBJ1-1; a possible D gene is TRBD1 (6 bases). CDR3 size: 15 residues. V was shortened by 8 bases and J by 1 base, with 17 bases between the two germline ends. From germline, CDR1 is WNHNN and CDR2 SYGVQD (reference sequence). This CDR3 is CASRGGEFKNTEAFF. CDR3 nucleotide sequence: TGCGCCAGCCGAGGGGGGGAATTCAAGAACACTGAAGCTTTCTTT.

This clone has only a few counts. The gene calls are TRBV3-1 (or the pseudogene TRBV3-2) and TRBJ2-5, with D possibly being TRBD2 (6 bases). Germline V gene sequence: CDR1 LGHDT, CDR2 YNNKEL (reference sequence). The CDR3 extends over 15 amino acids. Trimming took 3 bases from V and 2 from J, leaving 13 bases between them. The CDR3 is CASSQCGTAQETQYF. The CDR3 bases are TGTGCCAGCAGCCAGTGCGGGACGGCACAAGAGACCCAGTACTTC.

This clone was picked up one time. The rearrangement joins TRBV7-2 to TRBJ1-2, with 9 nucleotides matching TRBD1. Germline V gene lookup returns CDR1 SGHTA and CDR2 FQGNSA. The CDR3 consists of 16 residues. The V gene end was trimmed by 5 bases and the J gene end by 4 bases; junction bases not matched to a gene: 11. Here the CDR3 DNA reads TGTGCCAGCAGCCAGAATACAGGGGGCGATCCCTATGGCTACACCTTC. Protein product: CASSQNTGGDPYGYTF.

V and J are TRBV19 and TRBJ2-3, with a possible D match to TRBD1 (5 bases). The length of the CDR3 is 13 residues. V lost 10 bases and J lost 0, with 11 bases in between. The V gene's germline CDR1 is LNHDA and CDR2 SQIVND (reference sequence). The CDR3 here is CATRGPSTDTQYF. The CDR3 DNA is TGTGCCACTAGGGGCCCTAGCACAGATACGCAGTATTTT.

This clone was observed once. The chain has TRBV18 and TRBJ2-3, with TRBD2 identical over 11 bases. The germline CDR1 and CDR2 sequences are KGHSH and LQKENI. V was pared by 1 base and J by 3 bases, with 6 bases of the junction left unmatched. This CDR3 region has 17 residues. CDR3 sequence (DNA): TGTGCCAGCTCACCACTCCCACTAGCGGGGGTGACAGATACGCAGTATTTT. Its translation is CASSPLPLAGVTDTQYF.

The rearrangement uses TRBV2 and TRBJ1-1; 10 nucleotides agree with TRBD1. J was trimmed by 2 bases and V by 5 bases; bases with no gene match: 8. This CDR3 comprises 16 residues. The V gene's germline CDR1 is SNHLY and CDR2 FYNNEI. The CDR3 loop is CASSNRDRGLNTEAFF. The CDR3 coding sequence is TGTGCCAGCAGTAACCGGGACAGGGGACTAAACACTGAAGCTTTCTTT.

V usage is TRBV5-1 and J usage is TRBJ2-7, with TRBD2 matching 7 bases. The CDR3 spans 15 residues. Looked up from germline, CDR1 is SGHRS and CDR2 is YFSETQ. V lost 0 bases to trimming and J lost 6 bases; unmatched junction nucleotides: 9. Here the CDR3 DNA reads TGCGCCAGCAGCTTGGCAGCTCAGGGAGGGGCCGAGCAGTACTTC. Residues: CASSLAAQGGAEQYF.

The chain couples TRBV5-1 to TRBJ2-7; TRBD1 matches 8 bases. The ends lost 4 bases at V and 3 bases at J; junction bases unmatched: 3. This CDR3 region has 13 residues. Per the germline V gene, CDR1 is SGHRS and CDR2 is YFSETQ. CDR3 nucleotides: TGCGCCAGCAGCATCGACAGGGGCTACGAGCAGTACTTC. Translated: CASSIDRGYEQYF. Together with reference TRBV5-1 and TRBJ2-7, the CDR3 gives the full variable domain: KAGVTQTPRYLIKTRGQQVTLSCSPISGHRSVSWYQQTPGQGLQFLFEYFSETQRNKGNFPGRFSGRQFSNSRSEMNVSTLELGDSALYLCASSIDRGYEQYFGPGTRLTVT.

This chain connects TRBV19 to TRBJ2-1; 9 nucleotides match TRBD2. V gave up 8 bases and J gave up 7 bases; unmatched junction bases: 12. CDR3 size: 15 residues. Looked up from germline, CDR1 is LNHDA and CDR2 is SQIVND (reference sequence). CDR3 loop: CASGNSGGIRNEQFF. CDR3 nucleotides: TGTGCCAGTGGAAATAGCGGGGGAATTAGAAATGAGCAGTTCTTC.

This clone was recorded once. The chain couples TRBV7-3 to TRBJ1-1, with no clear D. V lost 11 bases, J lost 4 bases, and 14 bases lay in between. CDR3 length: 12 residues. Germline V gene lookup returns CDR1 SGHTA and CDR2 FQGTGA. The CDR3 reads CARGQLCTEAFF. CDR3 DNA: TGTGCCCGAGGGCAGCTCTGCACTGAAGCTTTCTTT.

The chain recombines TRBV9 with TRBJ1-1, with a tentative D call TRBD1 (5 bases). Germline lookup yields CDR1 SGDLS and CDR2 YYNGEE. V dropped 4 bases and J dropped 1 base, with 17 bases sitting between them. The CDR3 has 16 residues. This chain's CDR3 is CASSIHSLTENTEAFF. The DNA for the CDR3 is TGTGCCAGCAGCATCCACTCCTTGACAGAGAACACTGAAGCTTTCTTT.

The chain combines TRBV4-2 with TRBJ2-5, with 8 bases matching TRBD2. Germline V gene data show CDR1 as LGHNA and CDR2 as YNFKEQ. The CDR3 has 15 amino acids. V gave up 5 bases and J gave up 2 bases; unmatched junction bases: 7. The CDR3 is CASSTGSGGQETQYF. The DNA of the CDR3 is TGTGCCAGCAGCACGGGCAGCGGGGGACAAGAGACCCAGTACTTC.

CDR3 nucleotide sequence: TGTGCCAGCAGCTTAGGTGGGTCGGGACAGGGAAATTCACCCCTCCACTTT. It specifies CASSLGGSGQGNSPLHF. V gene TRBV7-9 combines with J gene TRBJ1-6; TRBD1 matches 9 bases. Unmatched junction bases numbered 8, after V lost 1 base and J lost 7 bases. The germline gives CDR1 SEHNR, CDR2 FQNEAQ (reference sequence). The CDR3 spans 17 residues.

The V gene is TRBV4-3, the J gene TRBJ2-3; 12 bases fit TRBD2. J lost 3 bases, V lost 3 bases, and 4 bases had no gene match. This CDR3 comprises 16 residues. Germline CDR1 LGHNA, CDR2 YSLEER. The CDR3 reads CASSHSTSGGTDTQYF. The CDR3 coding sequence is TGCGCCAGCAGCCATTCGACTAGCGGGGGAACAGATACGCAGTATTTT.

The rearrangement uses TRBV6-1 and TRBJ2-7; 12 nucleotides agree with TRBD2. V was pared by 1 base and J by 5 bases, with 3 bases of the junction left unmatched. The germline V gene encodes CDR1 MNHNS and CDR2 SASEGT. This CDR3 is 15 amino acids long. The CDR3 coding sequence is TGTGCCAGCAGTGAAGATCCTAGCGGGGGGGACGAGCAGTACTTC. This encodes CASSEDPSGGDEQYF.

The gene calls are TRBV3-1 (or the pseudogene TRBV3-2) and TRBJ1-2; a possible D gene is TRBD1 (6 bases). Germline lookup yields CDR1 LGHDT and CDR2 YNNKEL (reference sequence). Between the trimmed V and J ends, which lost 4 bases and 1 base, there was a span of 10 bases. CDR3 length equals 14 residues. In DNA, the CDR3 is TGTGCCAGCAGCCCCTTACAGGGTAACTATGGCTACACCTTC. As protein: CASSPLQGNYGYTF.

The rearrangement links TRBV3-1 (or the pseudogene TRBV3-2) to TRBJ1-1, with D possibly being TRBD1 (5 bases). The CDR3 length is 15 residues. Trimming stripped 0 bases from V and 1 base from J, with 9 bases between. Germline V lookup: CDR1 LGHDT, CDR2 YNNKEL (reference sequence). Here the CDR3 reads CASSQEWGGNTEAFF. CDR3 nucleotide sequence: TGTGCCAGCAGCCAAGAATGGGGGGGGAACACTGAAGCTTTCTTT.

This chain uses TRBV4-3 with TRBJ1-4; 9 bases match TRBD1. J gave up 8 bases and V 4 bases, and 5 bases lay outside the gene matches. Germline V gene lookup returns CDR1 LGHNA and CDR2 YSLEER. This CDR3 is built from 14 residues. The CDR3 DNA reads as TGCGCCAGCAGCCGGGACAGGGTTGGGGAAAAACTGTTTTTT. This gives the protein CASSRDRVGEKLFF.

The rearrangement links TRBV10-3 to TRBJ2-7; 8 bases map to TRBD2. V trimming: 5 bases; J trimming: 0 bases; junction bases outside the gene matches: 12. The length of the CDR3 is 17 residues. The germline V gene encodes CDR1 ENHRY and CDR2 SYGVKD. The CDR3 loop reads CAISKNPPGTSSYEQYF. As DNA, the CDR3 is TGTGCCATCAGTAAGAACCCCCCCGGGACTAGCTCCTACGAGCAGTACTTC.